The rows below give T cell receptor beta chains drawn from one sample of a study of blood T cell repertoires in COVID-19. The assay was immunoSEQ multiplex PCR, and TCRdb's table has in-frame clones only and misses some. Seen here are tens of thousands of clones, 75% to 95% observed once, and the top ten hold around 2.3%. Sequencing was performed on peripheral blood. The source of these receptors is a human donor with active COVID-19. The donor label of this sample is uncertain. CDR3s include the opening cysteine and the closing phenylalanine or tryptophan. The size entry is marked missing in some rows and otherwise reads once, few, many or a size class.

>few|TRBJ2-2|TRBV7-9
CASSFTGFDTGELFF
>.|TRBJ1-4|TRBV7-6
CASSLGFGRVGEKLFF
>.|TRBJ1-1|TRBV6-4
CASREDRLNTEAFF
>.|TRBJ1-4|TRBV3-1/TRBV3-2
CASSRGRGEKLFF
>.|TRBJ1-5|TRBV15
CATSRGVPGGFDQPQHF
>.|TRBJ1-2|TRBV7-9
CASSPGTGSYGYTF
>.|TRBJ1-1|TRBV19
CASSIGTGQLNTEAFF
>.|TRBJ2-1|TRBV24-1
CATSDSGGNNEQFF
>.|TRBJ1-2|TRBV4-3
CASSQRTGANYGYTF
>.|TRBJ1-4|TRBV7-9
CAISSGTGSEKLFF
>.|TRBJ2-5|TRBV10-3
CAISDQTSGEETQYF
>few|TRBJ1-1|TRBV5-1
CASSFLPGGTEAFF
>.|TRBJ2-7|TRBV28
CASSYPTGPYYEQYF
>.|TRBJ2-3|TRBV7-2
CASSLKRWGRTDTQYF
>.|TRBJ1-2|TRBV7-2
CASSQGQAYYGYTF
>once|TRBJ1-5|TRBV28
CASSYLGGGDQPQHF
>.|TRBJ2-7|TRBV4-3
CASSRTTGGSSYEQYF
>few|TRBJ2-7|TRBV10-1
CASSESRGNYEQYF
>.|TRBJ1-1|TRBV7-2
CASSSQTRTEAFF
>.|TRBJ1-1|TRBV18
CASSPLRNTEAFF
>.|TRBJ1-3|TRBV7-9
CASSLSGPGNTIYF
>once|TRBJ2-7|TRBV9
CASSASIGPYEQYF
>.|TRBJ1-3|TRBV18
CASSLSPGQGRGGNTIYF
>.|TRBJ2-7|TRBV2
CASSGSSYEQYF
>.|TRBJ2-7|TRBV6-2/TRBV6-3
CASSYSTAGGYF
>.|TRBJ1-6|TRBV3-1/TRBV3-2
CASSQDATGGSPLHF
>.|TRBJ2-4|TRBV11-3
CASSLGAGGIQYF
>once|TRBJ1-1|TRBV3-1/TRBV3-2
CASSERTGHVEAFF
>few|TRBJ2-7|TRBV2
CASSVTEQGAGEQYF
>.|TRBJ2-7|TRBV2
CASSSGSAYEQYF
>once|TRBJ2-7|TRBV3-1/TRBV3-2
CASSQDLTATYEQYF
>.|TRBJ2-3|TRBV10-3
CAITPSERAKDTQYF
>.|TRBJ2-3|TRBV2
CASRLLAGGSTDTQYF
>.|TRBJ2-1|TRBV27
CASSLSRTGYNEQFF
>.|TRBJ2-1|TRBV5-1
CASSLDVSGGGYNEQFF
>.|TRBJ2-2|TRBV18
CASVGQGNTGELFF
>.|TRBJ1-1|TRBV28
CASIPLGGAALPMNTEAFF
>.|TRBJ1-1|TRBV4-1
CASSPTGAFFSNTEAFF
>.|TRBJ1-5|TRBV9
CASSSEPGGGQPQHF
>.|TRBJ2-5|TRBV29-1
CSVEPGGDETQYF
>.|TRBJ2-1|TRBV4-2
CASSQDTGGLGSYNEQFF
>.|TRBJ2-7|TRBV3-1/TRBV3-2
CASSQVGRGATYEQYF
>.|TRBJ2-7|TRBV10-3
CAIKDGTARIYEQYF
>.|TRBJ2-7|TRBV7-9
CASSSRQGRSEEQYF
>.|TRBJ1-1|TRBV27
CASSSPGQGTEAFF
>.|TRBJ1-5|TRBV5-1
CASSSTGGNQPQHF
>.|TRBJ1-2|TRBV9
CASSVSPTGGNGYTF
>few|TRBJ1-4|TRBV6-5
CASSRVEKLFF
>.|TRBJ2-5|TRBV19
CASTPVAGGGQTQYF
>.|TRBJ1-4|TRBV19
CASKAGTGGSNEKLFF
>.|TRBJ1-5|TRBV10-3
CAISESSNEGQPQHF
>.|TRBJ2-2|TRBV20-1
CSAPGPGELFF
>.|TRBJ1-2|TRBV25-1
CASSDVYGYTF
>.|TRBJ2-5|TRBV5-1
CASSEREETQYF
>.|TRBJ1-1|TRBV15
CATSTRTGRNTEAFF
>.|TRBJ1-5|TRBV6-5
CASSRTGISNQPQHF
>.|TRBJ2-2|TRBV2
CASSETSGGIFGELFF
>.|TRBJ1-2|TRBV15
CATSRDRQGGGYTF
>.|TRBJ2-5|TRBV18
CASSPLGHGDQETQYF